The sample holds a few counts of the clone carrying this T cell receptor beta chain. Its antigen is still unknown. The CDR3 is 14 residues long. The germline V gene encodes CDR1 MNHGY and CDR2 SVAAGI. Between the trimmed V and J ends, which lost 4 bases and 5 bases, there was a span of 12 bases. This entry is derived from a study of T cells in Graves' hyperthyroidism and ophthalmopathy. Study findings and constraints: Most thyroid clonotypes with frequency above 0.001 were detected in blood.

Amplification targeted TCR beta CDR3 regions from RNA transcripts. The TCR CDR3 first-round RT-PCR relied on the HTBI primer set. TCRdb used MiXCR to reprocess the multiplex PCR reads, holding one entry per CDR3 protein. The top ten clones hold approximately 48% of a sample with 500,000 to 600,000 distinct CDR3 sequences, around 20% of them seen once. Clinicians diagnosed patients from clinical symptoms, serum thyroxine and TRAb, thyroid ultrasound and orbital computed tomography. This TCR was recovered from a man aged 35 to 55 with Graves' ophthalmopathy. The specimen was blood. J is TRBJ2-1 and V is TRBV6-9, with D possibly TRBD2 on 6 matching bases. CDR3 bases: TGTGCCAGCAGTTCAGCGGGCCTGAACAATGAGCAGTTCTTC. Translating it yields CASSSAGLNNEQFF.